Listed below are T cell receptor beta chains from one sample, sequenced in a study of cytomegalovirus exposure and HLA in healthy donors. Here immunoSEQ multiplex PCR was the method, and the copy in TCRdb shows in-frame clones only, minus some. The sample shows about 98,000 clones, around two thirds of them seen only once. Sequencing was carried out using PBMCs. The receptors come from a male donor in good health and CMV-seronegative. Each CDR3 is given with its conserved first and last residue. The order of the fields is J gene, clone size, D gene, V gene, CDR3 DNA, CDR3 protein. A D gene is named only where the DNA matches it firmly. Where a row states a size, it is once, few, many or the class of an expanded clone; other rows omit it.

J: TRBJ2-7
size: -
D: -
V: TRBV7-9
DNA: TGTGCCAGCACCAACGAATGGACAGACCCTTACGAGCAGTACTTC
CDR3: CASTNEWTDPYEQYF

J: TRBJ1-1
size: -
D: -
V: TRBV10-3
DNA: TGTGCCATCAGTGCACGTCAGTACGATGAAGCTTTCTTT
CDR3: CAISARQYDEAFF

J: TRBJ2-7
size: -
D: -
V: TRBV28
DNA: TGTGCCAGCAGTTCCCCGACGACCACGCTAGAAGAGCAGTACTTC
CDR3: CASSSPTTTLEEQYF

J: TRBJ2-7
size: -
D: -
V: TRBV28
DNA: TGTGCCAGCAGTTTTATCCCGACAGGAGTATCCTACGAGCAGTACTTC
CDR3: CASSFIPTGVSYEQYF

J: TRBJ2-5
size: -
D: -
V: TRBV4-1
DNA: TGCGCCAGCAGCCAAGGAAACTCCGGGGGGACCCAGTACTTC
CDR3: CASSQGNSGGTQYF

J: TRBJ2-7
size: -
D: -
V: TRBV30
DNA: TGTGCCTGGACTAAAGGGACAAGCTTTTACGAGCAGTACTTC
CDR3: CAWTKGTSFYEQYF

J: TRBJ1-1
size: -
D: TRBD1
V: TRBV6-1
DNA: TGTGCCAGCAGTGGGACAGGGGGCACTGAAGCTTTCTTT
CDR3: CASSGTGGTEAFF

J: TRBJ2-1
size: few
D: TRBD2
V: TRBV15
DNA: TGTGCCACCAGCAGAGAAAGGACTAGCGGGAGAGATGAGCAGTTCTTC
CDR3: CATSRERTSGRDEQFF

J: TRBJ2-1
size: -
D: TRBD1
V: TRBV10-3
DNA: TGTGCCATCAGCCCAGGACAGGGGATTTCCTACAATGAGCAGTTCTTC
CDR3: CAISPGQGISYNEQFF

J: TRBJ2-2
size: -
D: -
V: TRBV30
DNA: TGTGCCTGGAATCCAGGCAGGGACACCGGGGAGCTGTTTTTT
CDR3: CAWNPGRDTGELFF

J: TRBJ1-4
size: -
D: -
V: TRBV9
DNA: TGTGCCAGCAGCGTAGGAGGGTTGGGGATTAATGAAAAACTGTTTTTT
CDR3: CASSVGGLGINEKLFF

J: TRBJ2-7
size: -
D: -
V: TRBV5-1
DNA: TGCGCCAGCAGCTTGTCCAGCGCCTACGAGCAGTACTTC
CDR3: CASSLSSAYEQYF

J: TRBJ1-2
size: -
D: -
V: TRBV5-4
DNA: TGTGCCAGCAGAGCTCGGACACAGGGTTCTAACTATGGCTACACCTTC
CDR3: CASRARTQGSNYGYTF

J: TRBJ2-5
size: -
D: -
V: TRBV28
DNA: TGTGCCAGCAGGAAGAGGGCGAAAGAGACCCAGTACTTC
CDR3: CASRKRAKETQYF

J: TRBJ2-3
size: -
D: -
V: TRBV9
DNA: TGTGCCAGCAGCGGTAGCGTAGATACGCAGTATTTT
CDR3: CASSGSVDTQYF

J: TRBJ1-3
size: -
D: TRBD1
V: TRBV5-1
DNA: TGCGCCAGCAGTTCGACAGGGCACTCTGGAAACACCATATATTTT
CDR3: CASSSTGHSGNTIYF

J: TRBJ2-7
size: -
D: TRBD2
V: TRBV10-3
DNA: TGTGCCATCGGGGATGGGCGGGAGTTGGTCGAGCAGTACTTC
CDR3: CAIGDGRELVEQYF

J: TRBJ2-1
size: -
D: TRBD2
V: TRBV5-1
DNA: TGCGCCAGCAGCCCAGCGGGAAAAGTGAATGAGCAGTTCTTC
CDR3: CASSPAGKVNEQFF

J: TRBJ2-6
size: -
D: -
V: TRBV28
DNA: TGTGCCACCCATGCCACGAGTCCTTCTGGGGCCAACGTCCTGACTTTC
CDR3: CATHATSPSGANVLTF

J: TRBJ2-7
size: -
D: TRBD2
V: TRBV10-1
DNA: TGCGCCAGGGGACTAGCGGGAGGGCCGTACGAGCAGTACTTC
CDR3: CARGLAGGPYEQYF

J: TRBJ1-5
size: -
D: -
V: TRBV30
DNA: TGTGCCTGGAGTGTGGGGAGGGCTGGGCAGCCCCAGCATTTT
CDR3: CAWSVGRAGQPQHF

J: TRBJ1-1
size: once
D: -
V: TRBV7-9
DNA: TGTGCCAGCAGCTTAGGGCAGGCCGGTGAAGCTTTCTTT
CDR3: CASSLGQAGEAFF

J: TRBJ2-3
size: -
D: TRBD2
V: TRBV7-2
DNA: TGTGCCAGCAGCTTACGGGGACTAGCGGGGACTACAGATACGCAGTATTTT
CDR3: CASSLRGLAGTTDTQYF

J: TRBJ1-1
size: -
D: -
V: TRBV5-4
DNA: TGTGCCAGCCCCGGATGGGACTCGAACACTGAAGCTTTCTTT
CDR3: CASPGWDSNTEAFF